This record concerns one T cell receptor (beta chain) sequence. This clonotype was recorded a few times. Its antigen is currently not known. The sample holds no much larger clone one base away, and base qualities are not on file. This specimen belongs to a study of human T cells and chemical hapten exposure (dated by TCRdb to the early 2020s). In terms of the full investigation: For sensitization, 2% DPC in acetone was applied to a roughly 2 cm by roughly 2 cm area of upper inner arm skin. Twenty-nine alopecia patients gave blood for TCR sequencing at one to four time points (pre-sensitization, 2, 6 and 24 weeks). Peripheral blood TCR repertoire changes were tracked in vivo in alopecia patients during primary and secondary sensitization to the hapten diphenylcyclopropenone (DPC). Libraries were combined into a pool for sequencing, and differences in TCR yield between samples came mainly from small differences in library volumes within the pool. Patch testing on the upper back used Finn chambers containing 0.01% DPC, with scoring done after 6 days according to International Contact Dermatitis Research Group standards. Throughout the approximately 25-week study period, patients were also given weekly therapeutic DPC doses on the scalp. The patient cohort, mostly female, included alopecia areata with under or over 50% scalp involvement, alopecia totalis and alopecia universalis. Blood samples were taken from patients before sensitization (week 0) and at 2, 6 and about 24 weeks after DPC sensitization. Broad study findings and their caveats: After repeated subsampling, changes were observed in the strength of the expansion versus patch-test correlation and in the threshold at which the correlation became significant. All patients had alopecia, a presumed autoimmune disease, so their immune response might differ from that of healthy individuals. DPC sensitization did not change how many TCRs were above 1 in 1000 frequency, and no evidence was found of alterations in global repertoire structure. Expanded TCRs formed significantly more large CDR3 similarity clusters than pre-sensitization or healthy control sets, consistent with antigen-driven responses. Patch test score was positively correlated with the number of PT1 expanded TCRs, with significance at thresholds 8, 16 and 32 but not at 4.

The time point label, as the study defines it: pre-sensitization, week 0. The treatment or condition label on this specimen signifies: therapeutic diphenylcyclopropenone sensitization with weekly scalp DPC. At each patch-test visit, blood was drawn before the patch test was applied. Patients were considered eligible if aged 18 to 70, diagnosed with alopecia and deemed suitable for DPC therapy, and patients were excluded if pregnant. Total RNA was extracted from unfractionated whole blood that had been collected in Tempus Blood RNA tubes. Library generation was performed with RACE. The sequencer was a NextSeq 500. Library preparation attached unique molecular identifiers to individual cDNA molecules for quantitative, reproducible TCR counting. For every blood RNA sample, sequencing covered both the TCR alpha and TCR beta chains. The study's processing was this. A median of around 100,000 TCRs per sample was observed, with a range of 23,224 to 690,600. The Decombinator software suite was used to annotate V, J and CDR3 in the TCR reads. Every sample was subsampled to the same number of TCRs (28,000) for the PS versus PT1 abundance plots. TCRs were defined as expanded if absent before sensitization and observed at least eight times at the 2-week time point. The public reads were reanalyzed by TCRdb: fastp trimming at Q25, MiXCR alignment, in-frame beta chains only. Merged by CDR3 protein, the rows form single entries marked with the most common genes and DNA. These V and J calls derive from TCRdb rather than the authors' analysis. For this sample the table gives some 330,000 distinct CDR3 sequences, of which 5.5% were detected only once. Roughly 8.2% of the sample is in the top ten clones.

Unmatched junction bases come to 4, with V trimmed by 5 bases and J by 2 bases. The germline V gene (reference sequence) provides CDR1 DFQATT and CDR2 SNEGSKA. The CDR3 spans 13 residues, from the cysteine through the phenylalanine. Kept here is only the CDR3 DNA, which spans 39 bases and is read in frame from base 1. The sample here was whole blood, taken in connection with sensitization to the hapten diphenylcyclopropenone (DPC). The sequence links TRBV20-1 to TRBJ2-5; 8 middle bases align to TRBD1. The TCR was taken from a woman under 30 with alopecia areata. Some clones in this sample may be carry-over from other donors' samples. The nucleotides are TGCAGTGCTCCGGACAGGGCGCAAGAGACCCAGTACTTC. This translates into CSAPDRAQETQYF.